The entry below gives a single TCR beta chain sequence along with its context. The CDR3 carries no conserved terminal phenylalanine or tryptophan, so it likely arises from a read error. Because the CDR3's place on the DNA is in doubt, the DNA is left out and the CDR3 is given as listed by TCRdb. In germline, CDR1 is SGHTA, CDR2 FQGNSA. Termini included, the CDR3 measures 13 amino acids. The study co-extracted DNA and RNA from 20-30 mg of unsorted bulk tissue. These data originate in a study of tumor-infiltrating lymphocytes in primary liver carcinoma. Starting from roughly 0.5 ug of total RNA, TCR beta cDNA was produced with a primer in the constant region. Three nested multiplex PCR rounds, a slightly modified ARM-PCR, produced the libraries for TCR beta. For approximately 10 cycles apiece, the opening two PCR rounds ran with TRBV1-TRBV30 forward primers and a C-beta reverse primer. TCRdb fed the multiplex PCR reads into MiXCR, producing one record per CDR3 protein. The table lists some 22,000 distinct CDR3 sequences, 75% to 80% of them singletons.

The chain joins TRBV7-2 to TRBJ1-1; the table's TRBD1 call for D was not verified on the DNA. The sample was liver tumor tissue from sampling region 5. Subset denoted: tumor region T5, tumor centre. The clonotype was recovered from a woman aged 25 to 39 with primary liver carcinoma and hepatitis B virus infection. This CDR3 reads CASSLVVQGEAFV.